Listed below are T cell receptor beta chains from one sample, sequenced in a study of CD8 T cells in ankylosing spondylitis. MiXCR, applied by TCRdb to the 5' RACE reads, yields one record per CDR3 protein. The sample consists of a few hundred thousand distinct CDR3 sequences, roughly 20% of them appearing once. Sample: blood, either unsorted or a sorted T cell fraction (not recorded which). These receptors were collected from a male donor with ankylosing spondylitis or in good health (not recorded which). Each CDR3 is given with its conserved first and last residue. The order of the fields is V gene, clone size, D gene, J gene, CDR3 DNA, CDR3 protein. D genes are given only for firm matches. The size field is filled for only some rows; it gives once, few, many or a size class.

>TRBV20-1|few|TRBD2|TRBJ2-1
TGCAGTGCTAGAGGAGCGGGGGGTTTCAATGAGCAGTTCTTC
CSARGAGGFNEQFF
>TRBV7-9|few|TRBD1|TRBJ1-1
TGTGCCAGCAGCCCCGAGGGGGCTGGCCGGAACACTGAAGCTTTCTTT
CASSPEGAGRNTEAFF
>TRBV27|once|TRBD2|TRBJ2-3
TGTGCCAGCAGTTTGAGGGGACTAGCGGGGTCCCCGAGGGCAGATACGCAGTATTTT
CASSLRGLAGSPRADTQYF
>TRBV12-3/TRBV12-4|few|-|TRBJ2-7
TGTGCCAGCAGTTCCTCCGACAGCTACGAGCAGTACTTC
CASSSSDSYEQYF
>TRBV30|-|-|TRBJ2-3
TGTGCCTGGAGCCTCCGGGGGACAGATACGCAGTATTTT
CAWSLRGTDTQYF
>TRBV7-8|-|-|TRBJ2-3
TGTGCCAGCAGCTTAAACGAGGGGGGGACAGATACGCAGTATTTT
CASSLNEGGTDTQYF
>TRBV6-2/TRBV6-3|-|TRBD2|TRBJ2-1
TGTGCCAGCAGTCATGACTGGACTAGCGGGGGTAGCAATGAGCAGTTCTTC
CASSHDWTSGGSNEQFF
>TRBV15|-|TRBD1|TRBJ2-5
TGTGCCACCAGCAGAGGTACGACAGGGATAAAAGAGACCCAGTACTTC
CATSRGTTGIKETQYF
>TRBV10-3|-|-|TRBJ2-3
TGTGCCATCAGTGAGTCGACGAGGACGGATACGCAGTATTTT
CAISESTRTDTQYF
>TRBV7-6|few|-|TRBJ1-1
TGTGCCAGCAGCCCCTACCGACAGGAAGGGAACACTGAAGCTTTCTTT
CASSPYRQEGNTEAFF
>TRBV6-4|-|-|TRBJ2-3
TGTGCCAGCAGTGACTCGGTTACGCAGTATTTT
CASSDSVTQYF
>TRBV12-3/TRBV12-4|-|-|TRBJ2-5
TGTGCCAGCAGTTTGATTTATCCGGGAGAGACCCAGTACTTC
CASSLIYPGETQYF
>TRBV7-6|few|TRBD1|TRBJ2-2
TGTGCCAGCAGCTTATCTGCTTACGGGACAGGGCCGAACACCGGGGAGCTGTTTTTT
CASSLSAYGTGPNTGELFF
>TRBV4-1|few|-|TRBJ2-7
TGCGCCAGCAGCCAAGTACTTTCCGGACAGTACGAGCAGTACTTC
CASSQVLSGQYEQYF
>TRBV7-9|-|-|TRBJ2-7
TGTGCCAGCAGCCAGGTCCTCGGGGATGTATACGAGCAGTACTTC
CASSQVLGDVYEQYF
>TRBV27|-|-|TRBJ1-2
TGTGCCAGCAGCTCCCACAGATCCTACTATGGCTACACCTTC
CASSSHRSYYGYTF
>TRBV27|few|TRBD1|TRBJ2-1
TGTGCCAGCAGTTTTAAACAGGGGGCATACGAGCAGTTCTTC
CASSFKQGAYEQFF
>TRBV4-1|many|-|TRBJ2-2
TGCGCCAGCAGCCAAGTTAGGGCCGGGGAGCTGTTTTTT
CASSQVRAGELFF
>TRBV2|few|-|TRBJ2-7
TGTGCCAGACAGGGGCCGGGGGGCGAGCAGTACTTC
CARQGPGGEQYF
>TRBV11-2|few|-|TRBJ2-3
TGTGCCAGCAGCTTAGATCCTGCCACATCGGGGGAAGAGCAGTATTTT
CASSLDPATSGEEQYF
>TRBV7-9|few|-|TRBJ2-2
TGTGCCAGCAGCCCCCCATTGGCAGGGAGCACCGGGGAGCTGTTTTTT
CASSPPLAGSTGELFF
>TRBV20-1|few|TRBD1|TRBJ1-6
TGCAGTGCTAGGGAGACAGGGCCCGCGCCCCTCCACTTT
CSARETGPAPLHF
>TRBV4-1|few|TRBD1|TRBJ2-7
TGCGCCAGCAGCCATCAGGAACCGGGACAGGGGTCCTACGAGCAGTACTTC
CASSHQEPGQGSYEQYF
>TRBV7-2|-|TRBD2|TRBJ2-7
TGTGCCAGCAGCAGAGGGACTAGCGGTTGGAGCTCCTACGAGCAGTACTTC
CASSRGTSGWSSYEQYF
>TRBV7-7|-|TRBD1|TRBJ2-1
TGTGCTAGCAGCCTGGGACAGGGGAACCATGAGCAGTTCTTC
CASSLGQGNHEQFF
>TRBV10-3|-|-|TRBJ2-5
TGTGCCATCAGTGAGTCGGCTAGCGTGGAGACCCAGTACTTC
CAISESASVETQYF
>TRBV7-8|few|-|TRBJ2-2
TGTGCCAGCAGGGGTTATGGGACACTGAACACCGGGGAGCTGTTTTTT
CASRGYGTLNTGELFF
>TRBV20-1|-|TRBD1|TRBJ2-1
TGCAGTGCTAGGCACAGGGGTAATGAGCAGTTCTTC
CSARHRGNEQFF
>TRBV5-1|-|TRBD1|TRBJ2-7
TGCGCCAGCAGCTGGGGGACAGGGCGGACCGAGCAGTACTTC
CASSWGTGRTEQYF
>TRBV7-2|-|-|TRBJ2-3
TGTGCCAGCAGCTTAGGGGTACAGGTTACAGATACGCAGTATTTT
CASSLGVQVTDTQYF
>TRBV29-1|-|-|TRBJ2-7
TGCTGCGTCTCCCCTTTGCGACGTGAGTCCTACGAGCAGTACTTC
CCVSPLRRESYEQYF
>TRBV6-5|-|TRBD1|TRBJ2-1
TGTGCCAGCAGTTACTCGGGACAGGAGCAGTTCTTC
CASSYSGQEQFF
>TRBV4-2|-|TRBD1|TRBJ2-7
TGTGCCAGCAGCCAGGCCGGGACAGGGCGCGAGCAGTACTTC
CASSQAGTGREQYF
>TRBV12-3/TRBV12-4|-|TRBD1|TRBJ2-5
TGTGCCAGCAGCTACGACAGGGGGGAGACCCAGTACTTC
CASSYDRGETQYF
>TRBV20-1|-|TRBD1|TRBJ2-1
TGCAGTGCTAGTCGACAGGGAGATGACAATGAGCAGTTCTTC
CSASRQGDDNEQFF
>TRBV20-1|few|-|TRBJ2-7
TGCAGTGCTAGAGATCTGGATTCTGGTGGCGAGCAGTACTTC
CSARDLDSGGEQYF
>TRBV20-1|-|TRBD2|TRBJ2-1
TGCAGTGCTAGGAACTTAGCGGGGGGGCATATGAGCTCCTACAATGAGCAGTTCTTC
CSARNLAGGHMSSYNEQFF
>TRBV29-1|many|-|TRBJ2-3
TGCAGCGTTGCGGGGGCTAGCGGCACAGATACGCAGTATTTT
CSVAGASGTDTQYF
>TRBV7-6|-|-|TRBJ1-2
TGTGCCAGCAGCCCGATGGGTGGGAGTAACTATGGCTACACCTTC
CASSPMGGSNYGYTF
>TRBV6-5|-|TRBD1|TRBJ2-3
TGTGCCAGCAGTTTGACAGGGGGCTCGGGGGATACGCAGTATTTT
CASSLTGGSGDTQYF
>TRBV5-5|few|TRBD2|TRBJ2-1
TGTGCCAGCAGCTTGTGGCGGGGGGGATACAATGAGCAGTTCTTC
CASSLWRGGYNEQFF
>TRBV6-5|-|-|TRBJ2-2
TGTGCCAGCAGTTACAGGGAGCGGCCCGGGGAGCTGTTTTTT
CASSYRERPGELFF
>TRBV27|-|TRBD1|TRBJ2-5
TGTGCCAGCAGTAATCCCAGGGGGCTGTGGGAGACCCAGTACTTC
CASSNPRGLWETQYF
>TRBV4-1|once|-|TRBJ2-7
TGCGCCAGCAGCCAAGATATCTCCTCTGCCTACTGGCAGTACTTC
CASSQDISSAYWQYF
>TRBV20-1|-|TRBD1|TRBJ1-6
TGCAGTGCTAGAGATGTAAGGGACAGGATTAATTCACCCCTCCACTTT
CSARDVRDRINSPLHF